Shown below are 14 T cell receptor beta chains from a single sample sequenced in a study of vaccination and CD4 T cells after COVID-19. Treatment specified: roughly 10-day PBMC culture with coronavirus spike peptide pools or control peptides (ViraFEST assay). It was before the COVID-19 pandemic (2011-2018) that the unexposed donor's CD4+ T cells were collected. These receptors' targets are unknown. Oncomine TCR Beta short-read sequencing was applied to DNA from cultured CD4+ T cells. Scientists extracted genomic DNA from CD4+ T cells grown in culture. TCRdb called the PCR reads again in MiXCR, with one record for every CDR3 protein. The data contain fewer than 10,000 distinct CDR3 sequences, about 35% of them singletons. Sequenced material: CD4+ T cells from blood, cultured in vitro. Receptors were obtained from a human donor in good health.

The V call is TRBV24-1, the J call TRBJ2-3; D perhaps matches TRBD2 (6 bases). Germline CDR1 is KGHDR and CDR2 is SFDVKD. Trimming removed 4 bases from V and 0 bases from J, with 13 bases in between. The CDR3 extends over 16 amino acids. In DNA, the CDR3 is TGTGCCACCAGTGACCCGGGGGTCGGGAGCACAGATACGCAGTATTTT. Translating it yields CATSDPGVGSTDTQYF.

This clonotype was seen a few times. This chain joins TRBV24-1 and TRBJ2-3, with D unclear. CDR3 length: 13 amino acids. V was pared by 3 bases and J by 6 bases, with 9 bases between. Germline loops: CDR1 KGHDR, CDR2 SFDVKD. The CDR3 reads CATSDVGLDTQYF. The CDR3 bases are TGTGCCACCAGTGATGTGGGGTTGGATACGCAGTATTTT.

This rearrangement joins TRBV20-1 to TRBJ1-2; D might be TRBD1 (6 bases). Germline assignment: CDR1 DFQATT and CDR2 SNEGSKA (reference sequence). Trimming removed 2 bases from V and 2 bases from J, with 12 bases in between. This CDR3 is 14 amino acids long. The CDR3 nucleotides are TGCAGTGCTAGATTATCCGGACAGAACTATGGCTACACCTTC. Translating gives CSARLSGQNYGYTF.

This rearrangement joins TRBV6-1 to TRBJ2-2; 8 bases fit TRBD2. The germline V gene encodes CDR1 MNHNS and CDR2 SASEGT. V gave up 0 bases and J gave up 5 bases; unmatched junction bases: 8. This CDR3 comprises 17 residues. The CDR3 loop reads CASSEARTSRDTGELFF. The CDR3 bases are TGTGCCAGCAGTGAAGCCAGGACTAGCAGGGATACCGGGGAGCTGTTTTTT.

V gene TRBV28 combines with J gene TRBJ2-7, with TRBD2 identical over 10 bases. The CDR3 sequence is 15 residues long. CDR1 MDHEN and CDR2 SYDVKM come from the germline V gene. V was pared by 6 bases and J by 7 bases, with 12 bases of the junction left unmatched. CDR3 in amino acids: CASRRASGSIREQYF. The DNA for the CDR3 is TGTGCCAGCAGGAGGGCTAGCGGGAGTATAAGGGAGCAGTACTTC.

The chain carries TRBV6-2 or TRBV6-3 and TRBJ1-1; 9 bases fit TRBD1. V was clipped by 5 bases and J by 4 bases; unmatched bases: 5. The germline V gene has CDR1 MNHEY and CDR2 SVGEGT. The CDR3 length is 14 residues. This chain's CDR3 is CASSTGGAITEAFF. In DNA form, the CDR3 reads TGTGCCAGCAGTACAGGGGGCGCGATCACTGAAGCTTTCTTT.

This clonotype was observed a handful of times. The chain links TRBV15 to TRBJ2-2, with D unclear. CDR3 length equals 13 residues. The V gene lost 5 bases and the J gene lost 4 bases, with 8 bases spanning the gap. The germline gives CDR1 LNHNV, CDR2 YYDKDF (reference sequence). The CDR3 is CATSSLGTGELFF. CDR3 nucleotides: TGTGCCACCAGCTCCCTCGGCACCGGGGAGCTGTTTTTT.

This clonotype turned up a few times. CDR3 residues: CASLAPTVSYEQYF. CDR3 DNA: TGTGCCAGCCTGGCCCCGACAGTCTCCTACGAGCAGTACTTC. The chain combines TRBV28 with TRBJ2-7, with D possibly matching TRBD1 (5 bases). Germline-derived CDR1 and CDR2 are MDHEN and SYDVKM. The ends were cut back, 8 bases at V and 0 bases at J, with 14 bases in the middle. This CDR3 comprises 14 residues.

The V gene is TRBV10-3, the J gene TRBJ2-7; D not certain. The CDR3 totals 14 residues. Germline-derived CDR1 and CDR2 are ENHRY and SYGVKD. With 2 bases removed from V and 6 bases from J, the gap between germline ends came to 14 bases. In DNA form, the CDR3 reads TGTGCCATCAGTGAGCCCTTCCCCCCCGGCGAGCAGTACTTC. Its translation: CAISEPFPPGEQYF.

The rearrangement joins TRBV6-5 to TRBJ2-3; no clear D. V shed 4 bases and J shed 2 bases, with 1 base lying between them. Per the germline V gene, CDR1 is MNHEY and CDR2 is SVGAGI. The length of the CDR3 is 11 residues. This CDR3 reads CASSSTDTQYF. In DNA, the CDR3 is TGTGCCAGCAGTTCCACAGATACGCAGTATTTT.

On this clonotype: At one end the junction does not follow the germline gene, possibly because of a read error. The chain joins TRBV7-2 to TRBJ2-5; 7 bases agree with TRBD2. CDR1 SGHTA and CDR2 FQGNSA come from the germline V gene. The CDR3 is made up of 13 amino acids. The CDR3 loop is CASGFGGGETQYF. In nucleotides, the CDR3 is TGTGCCAGCGGCTTTGGCGGGGGAGAGACCCAGTACTTC.

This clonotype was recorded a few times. The CDR3 is CASSKRHQETQYF. The DNA of the CDR3 is TGTGCCAGTTCGAAGCGGCATCAAGAGACCCAGTACTTC. The V and J genes are TRBV19 and TRBJ2-5; tentatively, D is TRBD2 (5 bases). Germline-derived CDR1 and CDR2 are LNHDA and SQIVND (reference sequence). This CDR3 is built from 13 residues. V dropped 8 bases and J dropped 2 bases, with 12 bases sitting between them.

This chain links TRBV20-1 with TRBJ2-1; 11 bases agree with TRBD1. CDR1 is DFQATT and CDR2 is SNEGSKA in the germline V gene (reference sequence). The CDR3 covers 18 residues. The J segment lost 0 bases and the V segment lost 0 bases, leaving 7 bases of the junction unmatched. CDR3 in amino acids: CSARDRDRGGSSYNEQFF. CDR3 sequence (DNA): TGCAGTGCTAGAGACCGGGACAGGGGGGGGAGCTCCTACAATGAGCAGTTCTTC.

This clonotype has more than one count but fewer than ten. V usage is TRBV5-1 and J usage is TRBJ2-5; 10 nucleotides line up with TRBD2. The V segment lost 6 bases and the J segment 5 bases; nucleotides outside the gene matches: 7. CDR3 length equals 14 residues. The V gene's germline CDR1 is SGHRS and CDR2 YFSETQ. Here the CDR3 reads CASTKAGGPETQYF. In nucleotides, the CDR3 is TGCGCCAGCACCAAAGCGGGAGGGCCGGAGACCCAGTACTTC.